One and the same sample provided the 2 T cell receptor beta chains below, sequenced in a study of blood T cell repertoires in COVID-19. Using immunoSEQ multiplex PCR, the repertoire was profiled, and TCRdb retains in-frame clones only, with some absent. The repertoire holds some 300,000 clones, with 70% to 90% as singletons. The sample comprised peripheral blood. The receptors originated from an older man with acute or convalescent COVID-19.

The rearrangement links TRBV5-6 to TRBJ1-3; D not certain. The CDR3 spans 14 residues. Trimming took 2 bases from V and 2 from J, leaving 8 bases between them. Germline assignment: CDR1 SGHDT and CDR2 YYEEEE. The CDR3 DNA reads as TGTGCCAGCAGCTTTGGGGAGCCTGGAAACACCATATATTTT. Protein: CASSFGEPGNTIYF.

This sequence joins TRBV28 and TRBJ2-3; TRBD1 agrees at 9 bases. This CDR3 comprises 14 residues. In germline, CDR1 is MDHEN, CDR2 SYDVKM. The junction had 6 bases not matched to a gene; V was cut back by 8 bases and J by 3 bases. Here the CDR3 reads CASYGTGWTDTQYF. The DNA of the CDR3 is TGTGCCAGCTATGGGACAGGGTGGACAGATACGCAGTATTTT. Complete variable domain (other parts from reference TRBV28 and TRBJ2-3): DVKVTQSSRYLVKRTGEKVFLECVQDMDHENMFWYRQDPGLGLRLIYFSYDVKMKEKGDIPEGYSVSREKKERFSLILESASTNQTSMYLCASYGTGWTDTQYFGPGTRLTVL.